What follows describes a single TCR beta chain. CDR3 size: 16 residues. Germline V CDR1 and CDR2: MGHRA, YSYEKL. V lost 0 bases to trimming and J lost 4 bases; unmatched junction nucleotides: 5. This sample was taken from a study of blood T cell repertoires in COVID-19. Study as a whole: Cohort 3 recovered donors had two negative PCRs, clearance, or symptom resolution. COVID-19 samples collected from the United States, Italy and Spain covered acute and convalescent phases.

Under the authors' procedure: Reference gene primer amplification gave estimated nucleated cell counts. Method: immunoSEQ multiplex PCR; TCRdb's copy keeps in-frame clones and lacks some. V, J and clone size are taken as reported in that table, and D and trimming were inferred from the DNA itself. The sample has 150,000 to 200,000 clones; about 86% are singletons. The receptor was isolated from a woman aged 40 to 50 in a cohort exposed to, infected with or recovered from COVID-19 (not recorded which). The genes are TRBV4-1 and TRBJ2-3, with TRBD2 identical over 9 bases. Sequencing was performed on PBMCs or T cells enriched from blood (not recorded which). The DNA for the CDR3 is TGCGCCAGCAGCCAAGAAGGTAGCGGGGGTTCAGATACGCAGTATTTT. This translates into CASSQEGSGGSDTQYF.